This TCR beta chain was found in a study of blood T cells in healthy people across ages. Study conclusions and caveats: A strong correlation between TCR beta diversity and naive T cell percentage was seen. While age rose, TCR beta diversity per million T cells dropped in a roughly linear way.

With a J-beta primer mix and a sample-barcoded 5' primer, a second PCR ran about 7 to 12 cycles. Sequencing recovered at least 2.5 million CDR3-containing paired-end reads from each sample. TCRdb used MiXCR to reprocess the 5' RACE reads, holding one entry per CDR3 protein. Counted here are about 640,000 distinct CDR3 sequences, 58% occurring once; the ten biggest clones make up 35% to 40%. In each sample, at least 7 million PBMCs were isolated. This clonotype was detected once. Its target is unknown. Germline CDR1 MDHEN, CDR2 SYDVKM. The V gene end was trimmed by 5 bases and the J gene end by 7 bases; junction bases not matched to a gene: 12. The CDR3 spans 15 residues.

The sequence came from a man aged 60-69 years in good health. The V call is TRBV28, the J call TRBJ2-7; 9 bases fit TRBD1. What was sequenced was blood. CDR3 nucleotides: TGTGCCAGCAGTCTGGGTGGGACAGGGATTGGAGAGCAGTACTTC. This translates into CASSLGGTGIGEQYF.